This T cell receptor (beta chain) emerged from a study of cytomegalovirus exposure and HLA in healthy donors. The CDR3 length is 12 residues. Germline assignment: CDR1 SGHKS and CDR2 YYEKEE (reference sequence). Germline trimming cut 4 bases from V and 15 bases from J; bases unmatched to any gene: 9. It was with 60 Vbeta and 13 Jbeta primers that the PCR ran. The assay was immunoSEQ multiplex PCR, and TCRdb's table has in-frame clones only and misses some. The profile shows around 96,000 clones, over 75% of them singletons. The receptor's source is a man aged 18 to 35 in good health and CMV-seronegative. The chain has TRBV5-5 and TRBJ2-1; 8 bases are a match to TRBD2. The sample consisted of PBMCs. As DNA, the CDR3 is TGTGCCAGCAGCCCCTCGGGGGGGGAAGGGTTCTTC. Its translation is CASSPSGGEGFF.